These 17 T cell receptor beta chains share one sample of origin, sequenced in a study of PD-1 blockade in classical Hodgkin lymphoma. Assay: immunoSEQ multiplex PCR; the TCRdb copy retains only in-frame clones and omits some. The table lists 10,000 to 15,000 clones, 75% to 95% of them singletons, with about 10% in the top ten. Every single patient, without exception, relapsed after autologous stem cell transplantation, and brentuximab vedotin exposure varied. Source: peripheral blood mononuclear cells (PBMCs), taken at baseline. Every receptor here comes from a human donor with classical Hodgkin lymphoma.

The CDR3 loop is CASSPDTPRNTEAFF. CDR3 DNA: TGCGCCAGCAGCCCTGACACGCCGAGGAACACTGAAGCTTTCTTT. This chain links TRBV5-1 with TRBJ1-1; no clear D. Germline V gene sequence: CDR1 SGHRS, CDR2 YFSETQ. V lost 4 bases and J 1 base, leaving 14 bases between the germline ends. The CDR3 covers 15 residues.

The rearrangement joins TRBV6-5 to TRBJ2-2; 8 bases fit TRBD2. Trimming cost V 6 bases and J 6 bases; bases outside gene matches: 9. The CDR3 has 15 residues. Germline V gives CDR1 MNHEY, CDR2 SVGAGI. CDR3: CASRSGGAGSGELFF. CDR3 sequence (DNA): TGTGCCAGCAGGTCCGGGGGGGCCGGTTCCGGGGAGCTGTTTTTT.

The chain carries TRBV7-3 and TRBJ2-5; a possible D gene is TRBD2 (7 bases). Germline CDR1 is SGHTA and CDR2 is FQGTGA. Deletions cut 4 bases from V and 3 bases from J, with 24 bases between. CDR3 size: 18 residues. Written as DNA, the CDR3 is TGTGCCAGCAGCTCCAAGCCCCCGGGACTAAGGGGGAAAGAGACCCAGTACTTC. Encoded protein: CASSSKPPGLRGKETQYF.

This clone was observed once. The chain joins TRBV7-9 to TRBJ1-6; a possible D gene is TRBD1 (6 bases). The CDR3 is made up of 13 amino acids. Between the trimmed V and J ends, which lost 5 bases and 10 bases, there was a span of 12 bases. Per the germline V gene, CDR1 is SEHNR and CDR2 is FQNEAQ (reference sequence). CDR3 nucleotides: TGTGCCAGCAGCAAACAGGGTTCGTCACCCCTCCACTTT. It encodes CASSKQGSSPLHF.

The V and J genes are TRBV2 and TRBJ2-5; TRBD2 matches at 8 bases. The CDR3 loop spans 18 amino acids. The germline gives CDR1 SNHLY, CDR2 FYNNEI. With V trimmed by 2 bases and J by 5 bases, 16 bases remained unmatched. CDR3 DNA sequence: TGTGCCAGCAGTGAAATGGGAATAGCGGGGCTCCTAAGGGAGACCCAGTACTTC. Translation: CASSEMGIAGLLRETQYF. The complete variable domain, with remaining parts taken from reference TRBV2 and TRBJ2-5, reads EPEVTQTPSHQVTQMGQEVILRCVPISNHLYFYWYRQILGQKVEFLVSFYNNEISEKSEIFDDQFSVERPDGSNFTLKIRSTKLEDSAMYFCASSEMGIAGLLRETQYFGPGTRLLVL.

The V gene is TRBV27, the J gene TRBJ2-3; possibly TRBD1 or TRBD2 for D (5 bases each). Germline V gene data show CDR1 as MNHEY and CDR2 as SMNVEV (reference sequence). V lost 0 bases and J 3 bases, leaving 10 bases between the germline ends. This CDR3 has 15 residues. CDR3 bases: TGTGCCAGCAGTTTATCTCTCTGGGGGACAGATACGCAGTATTTT. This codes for CASSLSLWGTDTQYF.

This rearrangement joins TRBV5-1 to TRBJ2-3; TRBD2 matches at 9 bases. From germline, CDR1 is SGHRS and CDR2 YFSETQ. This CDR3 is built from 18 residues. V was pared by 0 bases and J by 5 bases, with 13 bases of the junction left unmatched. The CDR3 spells CASSLGVAAGGLGDTQYF. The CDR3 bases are TGCGCCAGCAGCTTGGGGGTAGCGGCGGGGGGGCTTGGAGATACGCAGTATTTT.

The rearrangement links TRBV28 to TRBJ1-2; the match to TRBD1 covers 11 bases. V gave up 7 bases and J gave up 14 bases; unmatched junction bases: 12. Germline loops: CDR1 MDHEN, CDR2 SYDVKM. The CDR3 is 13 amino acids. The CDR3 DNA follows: TGTGCCAGCACCCTTGCGGGACAGGGGGGAGAGACCTTC. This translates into CASTLAGQGGETF.

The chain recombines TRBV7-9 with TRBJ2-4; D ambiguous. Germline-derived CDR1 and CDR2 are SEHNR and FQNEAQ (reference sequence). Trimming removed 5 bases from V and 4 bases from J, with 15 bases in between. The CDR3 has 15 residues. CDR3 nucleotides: TGTGCCAGCAGCCAGGATTACGGTTCTAAAAACATTCAGTACTTC. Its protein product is CASSQDYGSKNIQYF.

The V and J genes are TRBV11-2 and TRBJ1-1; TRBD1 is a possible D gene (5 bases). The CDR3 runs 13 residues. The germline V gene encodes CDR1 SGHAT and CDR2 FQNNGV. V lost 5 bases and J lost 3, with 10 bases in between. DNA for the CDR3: TGTGCCAGCAGCATGACAGTCGACACTGAAGCTTTCTTT. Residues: CASSMTVDTEAFF.

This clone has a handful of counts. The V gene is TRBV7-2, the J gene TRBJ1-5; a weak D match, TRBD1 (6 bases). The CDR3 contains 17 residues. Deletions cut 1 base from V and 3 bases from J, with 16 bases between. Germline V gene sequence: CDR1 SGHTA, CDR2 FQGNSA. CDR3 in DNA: TGTGCCAGCAGCTTAGATAACAGGGCGGGGAACAATCAGCCCCAGCATTTT. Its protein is CASSLDNRAGNNQPQHF.

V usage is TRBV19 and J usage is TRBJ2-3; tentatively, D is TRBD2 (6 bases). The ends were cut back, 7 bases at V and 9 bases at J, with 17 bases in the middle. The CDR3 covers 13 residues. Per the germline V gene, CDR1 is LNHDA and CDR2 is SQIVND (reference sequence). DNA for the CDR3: TGTGCCAGTACCATCACGCCGGGAGTAACGCAGTATTTT. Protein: CASTITPGVTQYF.

CDR3 DNA: TGTGCCAGCAGCGCGGGTGGAAAGACCTATGGCTACACCTTC. As protein: CASSAGGKTYGYTF. The genes are TRBV14 and TRBJ1-2; the D is unclear. Germline V lookup: CDR1 SGHDN, CDR2 FVKESK. V lost 5 bases and J lost 4, with 14 bases in between. The CDR3 is 14 residues long. Looking up the rest from reference TRBV14 and TRBJ1-2 gives the full variable domain: EAGVTQFPSHSVIEKGQTVTLRCDPISGHDNLYWYRRVMGKEIKFLLHFVKESKQDESGMPNNRFLAERTGGTYSTLKVQPAELEDSGVYFCASSAGGKTYGYTFGSGTRLTVV.

The CDR3: CASTRTGQYEQYF. The CDR3, as DNA: TGTGCCAGCACCAGGACAGGGCAATACGAGCAGTACTTC. The V gene is TRBV2, the J gene TRBJ2-7; 8 bases fit TRBD1. The CDR3 has 13 amino acids. Trimming removed 7 bases from V and 4 bases from J; junction bases left unmatched: 6. Germline assignment: CDR1 SNHLY and CDR2 FYNNEI. The complete variable domain, with remaining parts taken from reference TRBV2 and TRBJ2-7, reads EPEVTQTPSHQVTQMGQEVILRCVPISNHLYFYWYRQILGQKVEFLVSFYNNEISEKSEIFDDQFSVERPDGSNFTLKIRSTKLEDSAMYFCASTRTGQYEQYFGPGTRLTVT.

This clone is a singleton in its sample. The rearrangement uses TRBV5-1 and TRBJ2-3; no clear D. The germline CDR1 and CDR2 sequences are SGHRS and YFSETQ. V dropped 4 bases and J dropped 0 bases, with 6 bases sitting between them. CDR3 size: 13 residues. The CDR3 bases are TGCGCCAGCAGCGCCTCTAGCACAGATACGCAGTATTTT. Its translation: CASSASSTDTQYF.

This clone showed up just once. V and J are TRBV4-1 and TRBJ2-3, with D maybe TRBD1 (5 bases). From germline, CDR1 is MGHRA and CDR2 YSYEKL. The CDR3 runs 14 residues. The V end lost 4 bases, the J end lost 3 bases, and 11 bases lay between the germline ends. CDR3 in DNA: TGCGCCAGCAGCCGTACTACAGGTACAGATACGCAGTATTTT. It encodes CASSRTTGTDTQYF.

CDR3 amino acids: CASSRDSNQPQHF. CDR3 DNA sequence: TGCGCCAGCAGTCGGGACAGTAATCAGCCCCAGCATTTT. The chain uses TRBV5-1 and TRBJ1-5; 7 nucleotides agree with TRBD1. The CDR3 runs to 13 residues. CDR1 is SGHRS, CDR2 YFSETQ, per germline. Trimming at V came to 5 bases and at J to 4 bases, leaving 3 bases not matched to a gene. The whole variable domain, filled in from reference TRBV5-1 and TRBJ1-5, reads KAGVTQTPRYLIKTRGQQVTLSCSPISGHRSVSWYQQTPGQGLQFLFEYFSETQRNKGNFPGRFSGRQFSNSRSEMNVSTLELGDSALYLCASSRDSNQPQHFGDGTRLSIL.